The 31 T cell receptor beta chains in this list originate from one sample, sequenced in a study of cytomegalovirus exposure and HLA in healthy donors. The PCR was carried out with 60 Vbeta primers and 13 Jbeta primers. TCRdb keeps only in-frame clones here, not all; method: immunoSEQ multiplex PCR. The sample records roughly 150,000 clones, around 81% being singletons. The specimen was PBMCs. All receptors come from a man in his forties in good health and CMV-seronegative.

V and J are TRBV19 and TRBJ1-5; 10 nucleotides line up with TRBD1. The CDR3 has 15 amino acids. Trimming removed 6 bases from V and 8 bases from J; junction bases left unmatched: 10. CDR1 LNHDA and CDR2 SQIVND come from the germline V gene (reference sequence). The CDR3 nucleotides are TGTGCCAGTAGCCCTACCCGTGGGACAGGGGAGCCCCAGCATTTT. This translates into CASSPTRGTGEPQHF.

The V call is TRBV18, the J call TRBJ2-2; D uncertain. Trimming cost V 2 bases and J 2 bases, with 12 bases left between them. This CDR3 region has 16 residues. The germline V gene encodes CDR1 KGHSH and CDR2 LQKENI. In DNA form, the CDR3 reads TGTGCCAGCTCACCAGTAAGCCCCGCCAACACCGGGGAGCTGTTTTTT. Its protein is CASSPVSPANTGELFF. Together with reference TRBV18 and TRBJ2-2, the CDR3 gives the full variable domain: NAGVMQNPRHLVRRRGQEARLRCSPMKGHSHVYWYRQLPEEGLKFMVYLQKENIIDESGMPKERFSAEFPKEGPSILRIQQVVRGDSAAYFCASSPVSPANTGELFFGEGSRLTVL.

This clone was seen only a few times. V and J are TRBV6-5 and TRBJ2-1, with 8 nucleotides matching TRBD2. The V gene end was trimmed by 8 bases and the J gene end by 9 bases; junction bases not matched to a gene: 9. Looked up from germline, CDR1 is MNHEY and CDR2 is SVGAGI. CDR3 length equals 13 residues. The CDR3 is CASRTSPVVEQFF. The CDR3 DNA follows: TGTGCCAGCCGGACTAGCCCAGTGGTTGAGCAGTTCTTC.

This clone was detected a few times. The chain links TRBV7-9 to TRBJ2-2; tentative D call: TRBD2 (6 bases). The V and J ends lost 1 base and 6 bases respectively, with 18 bases between them. The germline V gene encodes CDR1 SEHNR and CDR2 FQNEAQ (reference sequence). The length of the CDR3 is 17 residues. Here the CDR3 DNA reads TGTGCCAGCAGCTTAGGCGGGATGGGGATCCTTGCCGGGGAGCTGTTTTTT. Its translation: CASSLGGMGILAGELFF.

This clone came up once. The chain carries TRBV28 and TRBJ1-1; D may be TRBD1 (5 bases). The ends were cut back, 6 bases at V and 7 bases at J, with 21 bases in the middle. The germline V gene has CDR1 MDHEN and CDR2 SYDVKM. This CDR3 is 15 amino acids long. In nucleotides, the CDR3 is TGTGCCAGCAGAAACTGGGGGGAGGGACGGCTTGAAGCTTTCTTT. Amino acid sequence: CASRNWGEGRLEAFF. Filled out from reference TRBV28 and TRBJ1-1, the complete variable domain reads DVKVTQSSRYLVKRTGEKVFLECVQDMDHENMFWYRQDPGLGLRLIYFSYDVKMKEKGDIPEGYSVSREKKERFSLILESASTNQTSMYLCASRNWGEGRLEAFFGQGTRLTVV.

This sequence joins TRBV5-6 and TRBJ2-7, with TRBD2 matching 7 bases. With V trimmed by 4 bases and J by 1 base, 17 bases remained unmatched. Germline CDR1 SGHDT, CDR2 YYEEEE. The CDR3 runs 18 residues. The CDR3 DNA reads TGTGCCAGCAGCCTGGACTCCGGGAGGAAGTTAAAGTCCTACGAGCAGTACGTC. Translating it yields CASSLDSGRKLKSYEQYV.

This clone was detected only a few times. This chain links TRBV15 with TRBJ2-3; D remains unclear. The CDR3 runs to 13 residues. V lost 5 bases to trimming and J lost 0 bases, with 6 bases between them. The germline gives CDR1 LNHNV, CDR2 YYDKDF (reference sequence). CDR3 sequence: CATSAPSTDTQYF. CDR3 DNA sequence: TGTGCCACCAGCGCGCCAAGCACAGATACGCAGTATTTT.

The CDR3 region is CASSWVSAPGGTQYF. The CDR3 bases are TGTGCCAGCAGTTGGGTGTCGGCGCCAGGGGGGACCCAGTACTTC. J is TRBJ2-5 and V is TRBV27; the match to TRBD1 covers 7 bases. V gave up 4 bases and J gave up 7 bases; unmatched junction bases: 12. Germline V CDR1 and CDR2: MNHEY, SMNVEV (reference sequence). The CDR3 loop spans 15 amino acids.

The table lists this clone with a few counts. CDR3 amino acids: CASSSRVGTEAFF. The CDR3 DNA sequence: TGCGCCAGCAGCTCCCGGGTGGGCACTGAAGCTTTCTTT. V and J are TRBV5-1 and TRBJ1-1; D unresolved. The germline V gene encodes CDR1 SGHRS and CDR2 YFSETQ. CDR3 size: 13 residues. V gave up 3 bases and J gave up 4 bases, with 10 bases separating them.

J is TRBJ2-2 and V is TRBV19; TRBD2 is a possible D gene (6 bases). This CDR3 spans 14 amino acids. Trimming removed 6 bases at V and 1 base at J, with 9 bases between. The germline gives CDR1 LNHDA, CDR2 SQIVND (reference sequence). The CDR3 sequence is CASRYGGNTGELFF. The CDR3 DNA reads TGTGCCAGTAGATACGGGGGGAACACCGGGGAGCTGTTTTTT.

This clone appeared a single time. CDR3 loop: CASAPDNSGNTIYF. Here the CDR3 DNA reads TGTGCCAGCGCCCCGGACAACTCTGGAAACACCATATATTTT. The J gene is TRBJ1-3, the V gene TRBV21-1; the table's TRBD1 call for D was not verified on the DNA. TRBV21-1 is annotated as a pseudogene. The CDR3 is 14 residues long.

V gene TRBV4-2 combines with J gene TRBJ2-1, with TRBD2 matching over 14 bases. This CDR3 contains 16 residues. Looked up from germline, CDR1 is LGHNA and CDR2 is YNFKEQ. After removal of 4 bases from V and 7 bases from J, the junction contained 6 bases not matched to a gene. CDR3 coding DNA: TGTGCCAGCAGCCGCCGAGGGACTAGCGGGAGAAATGAGCAGTTCTTC. Translating gives CASSRRGTSGRNEQFF.

The chain has TRBV30 and TRBJ2-7; TRBD1 matches at 8 bases. After removal of 5 bases from V and 3 bases from J, the junction contained 9 bases not matched to a gene. This CDR3 is built from 14 residues. CDR1 GTSNPN and CDR2 SVGIG come from the germline V gene (reference sequence). This CDR3 is CAWAPGTGGYEQYF. The CDR3 DNA follows: TGTGCCTGGGCCCCCGGGACAGGTGGCTACGAGCAGTACTTC.

This clone has only one observation. The rearrangement uses TRBV2 and TRBJ2-5, with 7 positions matching TRBD1. The germline CDR1 and CDR2 sequences are SNHLY and FYNNEI. There are 15 residues in the CDR3. V dropped 6 bases and J dropped 3; count of bases not matched to a gene: 10. Here the CDR3 DNA reads TGTGCCAGCAGGGGATTTGGGACAGCTAAAGAGACCCAGTACTTC. Protein: CASRGFGTAKETQYF.

The J gene is TRBJ1-4, the V gene TRBV28, with D perhaps TRBD1 (5 bases). The CDR3 is made up of 13 amino acids. The V end lost 2 bases, the J end lost 7 bases, and 8 bases lay between the germline ends. Germline CDR1 is MDHEN and CDR2 is SYDVKM. The CDR3 DNA is TGTGCCAGCAGTTTAGGGCAGGGTGAAAAACTGTTTTTT. This codes for CASSLGQGEKLFF.

The chain couples TRBV7-6 to TRBJ1-2, with 7 positions matching TRBD1. V gave up 6 bases and J gave up 3 bases; unmatched junction bases: 4. The CDR3 sequence is 13 residues long. Germline V gives CDR1 SGHVS, CDR2 FNYEAQ. The CDR3 DNA reads as TGTGCCAGCAGTTTTACAGGGGACTATGGCTACACCTTC. Its protein product is CASSFTGDYGYTF. Full variable domain (remainder filled in from reference TRBV7-6 and TRBJ1-2): GAGVSQSPRYKVTKRGQDVALRCDPISGHVSLYWYRQALGQGPEFLTYFNYEAQQDKSGLPNDRFSAERPEGSISTLTIQRTEQRDSAMYRCASSFTGDYGYTFGSGTRLTVV.

This clone has only a few counts. The rearrangement joins TRBV7-2 to TRBJ1-4; TRBD1 aligns across 9 bases. J lost 0 bases, V lost 5 bases, and 4 bases had no gene match. The germline V gene encodes CDR1 SGHTA and CDR2 FQGNSA. The CDR3 is 16 residues long. In DNA, the CDR3 is TGTGCCAGCAGCCTAAGACAGGGGGCAACTAATGAAAAACTGTTTTTT. As protein: CASSLRQGATNEKLFF.

This clone appeared a single time. The V call is TRBV19, the J call TRBJ1-5, with D possibly matching TRBD1 (6 bases). This CDR3 contains 14 residues. The V and J ends lost 11 bases and 7 bases respectively, with 21 bases between them. Germline CDR1 reads LNHDA; CDR2 reads SQIVND (reference sequence). CDR3 region: CAAGTTGSGQPQHF. Written as DNA, the CDR3 is TGTGCCGCCGGGACAACGGGAAGTGGACAGCCCCAGCATTTT.

This clone has only a few counts. V is TRBV20-1 and J is TRBJ2-5; D is undetermined. The J call may be mistaken, given a closer DNA end match to TRBJ2-7. The CDR3 runs 11 residues. CDR1 and CDR2 (germline): DFQATT, SNEGSKA (reference sequence). This CDR3 reads CSAPTDYEQYF. The CDR3 nucleotides read TGCAGTGCCCCTACCGACTACGAGCAGTACTTC.

The chain joins TRBV18 to TRBJ1-5, with 9 bases that match TRBD1. V lost 4 bases and J lost 4; bases outside the gene matches: 5. The CDR3 sequence is 15 residues long. Germline V gene data show CDR1 as KGHSH and CDR2 as LQKENI. CDR3 protein: CASSRGQGENQPQHF. For the CDR3, the DNA is TGTGCCAGCTCACGGGGACAGGGTGAGAATCAGCCCCAGCATTTT.

This rearrangement joins TRBV7-3 to TRBJ2-1; D perhaps matches TRBD2 (6 bases). Deletions cut 4 bases from V and 5 bases from J, with 21 bases between. The germline V gene has CDR1 SGHTA and CDR2 FQGTGA. This CDR3 region has 17 residues. In nucleotides, the CDR3 is TGTGCCAGCAGCTCCATGGGGTCGGGGGAGGCGAACAATGAGCAGTTCTTC. Protein: CASSSMGSGEANNEQFF.

This clone was seen a few times. The chain joins TRBV28 to TRBJ2-5, with D perhaps matching TRBD2 (6 bases). CDR1 is MDHEN, CDR2 SYDVKM, per germline. CDR3 size: 14 residues. V lost 2 bases and J 1 base, leaving 8 bases between the germline ends. CDR3 coding DNA: TGTGCCAGCAGTTTAAGGGGACTCCAAGAGACCCAGTACTTC. Encoded protein: CASSLRGLQETQYF.

This chain joins TRBV28 and TRBJ1-4; 7 positions agree with TRBD1. The CDR3 is made up of 17 amino acids. V dropped 1 base and J dropped 2; count of bases not matched to a gene: 7. Germline V gives CDR1 MDHEN, CDR2 SYDVKM. Here the CDR3 reads CASSLLLTGETNEKLFF. DNA of the CDR3: TGTGCCAGCAGTTTATTGTTAACAGGGGAGACTAATGAAAAACTGTTTTTT.

The CDR3 is CAWSAYRGNYGYTF. The CDR3 DNA follows: TGTGCCTGGAGTGCGTACAGGGGAAACTATGGCTACACCTTC. The genes are TRBV30 and TRBJ1-2; 7 nucleotides agree with TRBD1. Germline V gene data show CDR1 as GTSNPN and CDR2 as SVGIG (reference sequence). This CDR3 comprises 14 residues. The V gene end was trimmed by 1 base and the J gene end by 2 bases; junction bases not matched to a gene: 4.

The rearrangement links TRBV7-9 to TRBJ2-3; perhaps TRBD2 as D (5 bases). In germline, CDR1 is SEHNR, CDR2 FQNEAQ (reference sequence). Trimming took off 1 base at V and 1 base at J, with 12 bases between the two ends. This CDR3 contains 16 residues. CDR3 coding DNA: TGTGCCAGCAGCTTAGATGGACTTGGTGGCACAGATACGCAGTATTTT. It specifies CASSLDGLGGTDTQYF.

CDR3 loop: CASSEDRVLNYGYTF. The CDR3 bases are TGTGCCAGCAGCGAGGACAGGGTACTTAACTATGGCTACACCTTC. V usage is TRBV9 and J usage is TRBJ1-2; 8 bases fit TRBD1. J was trimmed by 1 base and V by 3 bases; bases with no gene match: 5. Per germline, CDR1 SGDLS and CDR2 YYNGEE. There are 15 residues in the CDR3.

This clone was seen just once. This chain connects TRBV10-3 to TRBJ1-1, with 8 bases lining up with TRBD1. The J segment lost 1 base and the V segment lost 5 bases, leaving 3 bases of the junction unmatched. This CDR3 contains 14 residues. Germline V gives CDR1 ENHRY, CDR2 SYGVKD. Written as DNA, the CDR3 is TGTGCCATCAGTCAGGGGGCAGGGAACACTGAAGCTTTCTTT. Its translation: CAISQGAGNTEAFF.

This rearrangement joins TRBV19 to TRBJ2-7; weak D call: TRBD2 (7 bases). Germline V gives CDR1 LNHDA, CDR2 SQIVND (reference sequence). Trimming pared 3 bases from V and 5 bases from J, leaving 29 bases between. This CDR3 has 19 amino acids. CDR3 in DNA: TGTGCCAGTAGTATGACTAGCAACAGGGTTCGGGAGAGGGGACACGAGCAGTACTTC. This translates into CASSMTSNRVRERGHEQYF. Combining the CDR3 with reference TRBV19 and TRBJ2-7 gives the whole variable domain DGGITQSPKYLFRKEGQNVTLSCEQNLNHDAMYWYRQDPGQGLRLIYYSQIVNDFQKGDIAEGYSVSREKKESFPLTVTSAQKNPTAFYLCASSMTSNRVRERGHEQYFGPGTRLTVT.

The J gene is TRBJ1-3, the V gene TRBV5-6; D is ambiguous. CDR1 is SGHDT and CDR2 is YYEEEE in the germline V gene. The CDR3 loop spans 14 amino acids. V shed 2 bases and J shed 0 bases, with 6 bases lying between them. CDR3 loop: CASSFSSSGNTIYF. Here the CDR3 DNA reads TGTGCCAGCAGCTTTAGCAGCTCTGGAAACACCATATATTTT. Full variable domain (remainder filled in from reference TRBV5-6 and TRBJ1-3): DAGVTQSPTHLIKTRGQQVTLRCSPKSGHDTVSWYQQALGQGPQFIFQYYEEEERQRGNFPDRFSGHQFPNYSSELNVNALLLGDSALYLCASSFSSSGNTIYFGEGSWLTVV.

V gene TRBV10-2 combines with J gene TRBJ2-7; tentatively, D is TRBD2 (6 bases). The CDR3 covers 13 residues. The germline V gene has CDR1 WSHSY and CDR2 SAAADI. V shed 7 bases and J shed 3 bases, with 13 bases lying between them. Written as DNA, the CDR3 is TGCGCCAGCAATATCGCGGGGAGCTACGAGCAGTACTTC. Protein sequence: CASNIAGSYEQYF.

V and J are TRBV2 and TRBJ2-1; D remains unclear. V dropped 3 bases and J dropped 4 bases, with 4 bases sitting between them. Germline-derived CDR1 and CDR2 are SNHLY and FYNNEI. The CDR3 length is 12 residues. The CDR3 here is CASSDGYNEQFF. DNA for the CDR3: TGTGCCAGCAGTGACGGGTACAATGAGCAGTTCTTC.